This TCR beta chain emerged from a study of vaccination effects on CD4 cells after COVID-19. Notes on this clone: Its antigen is undetermined.

V was pared by 2 bases and J by 4 bases, with 12 bases between. The germline CDR1 and CDR2 sequences are SGDLS and YYNGEE. The CDR3 is 14 residues long. Antigen-specific CD4+ T cells were first expanded with viral peptide pools by the ViraFEST assay and only then sequenced. The culture ran for approximately 9 days before CD4+ T cells were isolated. Participants were vaccinated with two doses of either the BNT162b2 or mRNA-1273 vaccine. Nucleocapsid antibodies stayed negative before and after vaccination, showing no earlier SARS-CoV-2 infection. Some clones are missing from TCRdb's copy, which holds only in-frame ones; the method was immunoSEQ multiplex PCR. The sample records more than 9,000 clones, 65% to 75% being singletons. Study-level findings and limits: By a late point after vaccination, infection- and vaccine-induced clones had shrunk markedly through clonal contraction. Common cold coronaviruses were cross-recognized by only 1 of 255 vaccine-induced clones in healthy vaccinees.

V is TRBV9 and J is TRBJ1-2; a possible D gene is TRBD1 (5 bases). The starting material was CD4+ T cells from PBMCs cultured with SARS-CoV-2 spike peptides, obtained after COVID-19 vaccination. The TCR comes from a human donor who received a COVID-19 vaccine. CDR3 sequence reads: CASSVGTVAYGYTF. For the CDR3, the DNA is TGTGCCAGCAGCGTTGGGACGGTAGCCTATGGCTACACCTTC. The full variable domain, rest sourced from reference TRBV9 and TRBJ1-2, is DSGVTQTPKHLITATGQRVTLRCSPRSGDLSVYWYQQSLDQGLQFLIQYYNGEERAKGNILERFSAQQFPDLHSELNLSSLELGDSALYFCASSVGTVAYGYTFGSGTRLTVV.